Following are 19 T cell receptor beta chains from one sample sequenced in a study of human T cells and chemical hapten exposure. The time point was: patch test 2, 6 weeks after DPC sensitization. Treatment in this sample: therapeutic diphenylcyclopropenone sensitization with weekly scalp DPC. TCRdb ran MiXCR on the RACE reads and lists one entry per CDR3 protein. The table lists about 380,000 distinct CDR3 sequences, more than 5% of them singletons. The material was whole blood, obtained in connection with sensitization to the hapten diphenylcyclopropenone (DPC). These receptors were taken from a woman in her late teens or twenties with alopecia areata. Some clones in this sample may be carry-over from other donors' samples.

This clonotype came up many times. This chain links TRBV7-9 with TRBJ1-1; D perhaps matches TRBD1 (5 bases). There are 12 residues in the CDR3. The germline gives CDR1 SEHNR, CDR2 FQNEAQ (reference sequence). With 0 bases removed from V and 8 bases from J, the gap between germline ends came to 7 bases. CDR3 bases: TGTGCCAGCAGCTTAGCGGGGGTAGAAGCTTTCTTT. Protein sequence: CASSLAGVEAFF.

This clonotype has ten or more counts. The rearrangement uses TRBV4-1 and TRBJ1-1; D ambiguous. CDR1 and CDR2 (germline): MGHRA, YSYEKL. This CDR3 comprises 16 residues. Trimming left V 2 bases short and J 7 bases short, with 20 bases between. The CDR3 region is CASSQMGAQRNVEAFF. The DNA of the CDR3 is TGCGCCAGCAGCCAAATGGGTGCACAGCGGAACGTTGAAGCTTTCTTT.

This clonotype appeared many times. This chain connects TRBV9 to TRBJ2-5; 12 bases line up with TRBD2. The CDR3 is 17 amino acids. CDR1 is SGDLS, CDR2 YYNGEE, per germline. J lost 1 base, V lost 4 bases, and 8 bases had no gene match. CDR3 in DNA: TGTGCCAGCAGCTCAAGGACTAGCGGGGCCCTCCAAGAGACCCAGTACTTC. Translated, it gives CASSSRTSGALQETQYF.

This clonotype was counted ten times or more. The rearrangement joins TRBV6-5 to TRBJ1-2, with TRBD1 identical over 10 bases. V dropped 6 bases and J dropped 2; count of bases not matched to a gene: 6. CDR1 is MNHEY, CDR2 SVGAGI, per germline. The CDR3 is made up of 15 amino acids. The CDR3 nucleotides read TGTGCCAGCAGCCCACCGGGACAGGGGAACTATGGCTACACCTTC. This sequence encodes CASSPPGQGNYGYTF.

Only a few counts were recorded for this clonotype. This rearrangement joins TRBV6-5 to TRBJ1-1; the D gene is possibly TRBD1 (5 bases). Germline values: CDR1 MNHEY, CDR2 SVGAGI. The CDR3 length is 14 residues. Trimming removed 4 bases at V and 4 bases at J, with 13 bases between. DNA of the CDR3: TGTGCCAGCAGTTTATCAGGGAGCGGCACTGAAGCTTTCTTT. Its protein product is CASSLSGSGTEAFF.

This clonotype was observed many times. This chain links TRBV7-2 with TRBJ2-1, with 9 bases lining up with TRBD1. The junction had 9 bases not matched to a gene; V was cut back by 5 bases and J by 4 bases. CDR1 is SGHTA and CDR2 is FQGNSA in the germline V gene. This CDR3 has 16 residues. DNA of the CDR3: TGTGCCAGCAGCCCTCTCGGACAGGGGAATTACAATGAGCAGTTCTTC. Translation gives CASSPLGQGNYNEQFF.

The sample holds a few counts of this clonotype. The chain is built from TRBV4-2 and TRBJ2-3, with 7 bases lining up with TRBD2. The CDR3 runs 15 residues. V gave up 4 bases and J gave up 2 bases; unmatched junction bases: 6. Germline CDR1 and CDR2: LGHNA and YNFKEQ. The CDR3 reads CASSRAAGTTDTQYF. As DNA, the CDR3 is TGTGCCAGCAGCCGCGCAGCGGGGACCACAGATACGCAGTATTTT.

Here the CDR3 DNA reads TGTGCCAGCAGTTACAGGCGGGGAGCGGGCACTGAAGCTTTCTTT. Encoded protein: CASSYRRGAGTEAFF. This sequence joins TRBV6-5 and TRBJ1-1, with D unclear. The CDR3 spans 15 residues. V was pared by 2 bases and J by 4 bases, with 14 bases between. The germline V gene encodes CDR1 MNHEY and CDR2 SVGAGI.

The V and J genes are TRBV3-1 and TRBJ2-7, with TRBD2 identical over 10 bases. CDR1 is LGHDT and CDR2 is YNNKEL in the germline V gene (reference sequence). V gave up 1 base and J gave up 12 bases; unmatched junction bases: 6. The CDR3 has 13 amino acids. Here the CDR3 reads CASSQGSGGALYF. The CDR3 nucleotides are TGTGCCAGCAGCCAAGGAAGCGGGGGGGCCTTGTACTTC.

This clonotype was observed a handful of times. The chain combines TRBV7-9 with TRBJ2-6, with D perhaps matching TRBD1 (5 bases). CDR3 size: 18 residues. The germline gives CDR1 SEHNR, CDR2 FQNEAQ (reference sequence). V was shortened by 5 bases and J by 0 bases, with 17 bases between the two germline ends. DNA for the CDR3: TGTGCCAGCAGCACCAGGGTAATTGAAGACTCTGGGGCCAACGTCCTGACTTTC. Amino acid sequence: CASSTRVIEDSGANVLTF.

At least ten counts were recorded for this clonotype. The V gene is TRBV7-3, the J gene TRBJ2-6, with a possible D match to TRBD1 (7 bases). There are 20 residues in the CDR3. CDR1 and CDR2 (germline): SGHTA, FQGTGA. Trimming shortened V by 6 bases and J by 1 base, and 25 bases separated the two germline ends. CDR3: CASRARLGTENTSGANVLTF. CDR3 nucleotide sequence: TGTGCCAGCAGGGCCAGACTAGGGACAGAAAATACTTCTGGGGCCAACGTCCTGACTTTC.

In its sample, this clonotype was seen a few times. The chain is built from TRBV29-1 and TRBJ2-1; D remains ambiguous. Trimming pared 8 bases from V and 3 bases from J, leaving 8 bases between. The CDR3 is made up of 11 amino acids. Germline V gene sequence: CDR1 SQVTM, CDR2 ANQGSEA. The CDR3 region is CSSRDYNEQFF. DNA of the CDR3: TGCAGCTCCCGAGACTACAATGAGCAGTTCTTC.

This clonotype has only a few counts. V and J are TRBV2 and TRBJ1-6; TRBD1 might be the D (5 bases). Germline lookup yields CDR1 SNHLY and CDR2 FYNNEI. The CDR3 is 16 residues long. The V and J ends lost 6 bases and 0 bases respectively, with 12 bases between them. The CDR3 loop reads CASSRFGGSYNSPLHF. The DNA for the CDR3 is TGTGCCAGCAGCCGCTTCGGGGGCTCCTATAATTCACCCCTCCACTTT.

This chain links TRBV4-2 with TRBJ2-1; D is unclear. The CDR3 loop spans 16 amino acids. The germline V gene has CDR1 LGHNA and CDR2 YNFKEQ. Trimming stripped 1 base from V and 3 bases from J, with 13 bases between. CDR3 nucleotides: TGTGCCAGCAGCCAAGCGGCCGGCCAGTACTACAATGAGCAGTTCTTC. Amino acid sequence: CASSQAAGQYYNEQFF.

This clonotype was observed many times. The V and J genes are TRBV3-1 and TRBJ1-1; D is undetermined. The CDR3 runs to 11 residues. From germline, CDR1 is LGHDT and CDR2 YNNKEL (reference sequence). Trimming took off 0 bases at V and 10 bases at J, with 6 bases between the two ends. The chain's CDR3 is CASSQEKGAFF. The CDR3 DNA reads TGTGCCAGCAGCCAAGAGAAAGGAGCTTTCTTT.

This clonotype appeared a few times. The chain has TRBV21-1 and TRBJ2-1; the DNA was not compared with TRBD2, the D call given in the table. TRBV21-1 is flagged as a pseudogene. The CDR3 length is 19 residues. The CDR3 here is CASSDLGLAGGTVLNEQFF. CDR3 in DNA: TGTGCCAGCAGCGATTTGGGACTAGCGGGGGGTACCGTATTGAATGAGCAGTTCTTC.

The chain couples TRBV7-2 to TRBJ2-1; D is unresolved. Germline assignment: CDR1 SGHTA and CDR2 FQGNSA. The V end was cut by 7 bases, the J end by 0 bases, with 13 bases between. The CDR3 spans 15 residues. The CDR3 loop is CASTYFSSSYNEQFF. The CDR3, as DNA: TGTGCCAGCACCTATTTTTCGAGCTCCTACAATGAGCAGTTCTTC.

This clonotype was counted many times. V gene TRBV20-1 combines with J gene TRBJ2-3, with D unclear. CDR3 size: 13 residues. Germline V lookup: CDR1 DFQATT, CDR2 SNEGSKA (reference sequence). Trimming shortened V by 2 bases and J by 1 base, and 7 bases separated the two germline ends. The CDR3 sequence is CSARRQRTDTQYF. CDR3 nucleotides: TGCAGTGCTAGACGGCAGCGCACAGATACGCAGTATTTT.

This clonotype was detected ten times or more. The chain carries TRBV7-2 and TRBJ1-2, with no clear D. V was shortened by 4 bases and J by 5 bases, with 5 bases between the two germline ends. The CDR3 covers 11 residues. Germline V CDR1 and CDR2: SGHTA, FQGNSA. The CDR3 DNA reads TGTGCCAGCAGCTCTACGTATGGCTACACCTTC. It translates to CASSSTYGYTF.